This T cell receptor beta chain originates from a study of T cell responses to AZD1222 COVID-19 vaccine. Study findings and constraints: White British people made up most donors, females outnumbered males, and clonal diversity was possibly underestimated. Every sample of the repertoires postdated the peak T cell response. Baseline seropositivity occurred in only a handful of AZD1222 recipients.

Note on this clone: The antigen is undetermined.

Second-dose intervals of approximately 4 or approximately 12 weeks were pooled. Assay used: immunoSEQ multiplex PCR; TCRdb lists only in-frame clones, some missing. The table records about 110,000 clones, over 80% of them present only once. The sample here was peripheral blood, taken 28 days after the second AZD1222 dose. This TCR was recovered from an adult who received the AZD1222 COVID-19 vaccine.

The CDR3 spells CASSERGSLFTEAFF. In nucleotides, the CDR3 is TGCGCCAGCAGTGAGCGTGGGAGCCTTTTCACTGAAGCTTTCTTT. The gene calls are TRBV10-2 and TRBJ1-1; D is unresolved. V was trimmed by 2 bases and J by 4 bases, leaving 14 bases between them. CDR1 and CDR2 from the germline V gene are WSHSY and SAAADI. This CDR3 has 15 amino acids.